This TCR beta chain was sequenced in a study of cytomegalovirus exposure and HLA in healthy donors. The germline V gene has CDR1 SGHRS and CDR2 YFSETQ. V lost 3 bases to trimming and J lost 3 bases, with 24 bases between them. The CDR3 is 18 amino acids. Amplification used 60 Vbeta primers and 13 Jbeta primers. In the source study's methods: A later analysis counted 65 million to 80 million unique TCR beta chains, around 10 million shared. Data came from immunoSEQ multiplex PCR; TCRdb stores just in-frame clones and leaves some out. The V and J calls and the clone size are those of that table, but D and trimming were determined from the DNA. The sample shows under 250,000 clones, 76% of them seen only once. With respect to this clone: The antigen remains undetermined.

Regarding the study as a whole: In a later analysis, V- and J-gene trimming of beta chains associated with a DCLRE1C missense variant, replicated independently. As a later analysis showed, several of the most significant clusters appeared to be linked to common viral pathogens. Exclusion applied to some V segments, including TRBV6-2 and TRBV6-3, as they were indistinguishable.

The specimen sequenced was PBMCs. The chain couples TRBV5-1 to TRBJ1-2; possible D gene TRBD1, 6 bases. The TCR sequence derives from a man between 18 and 29 years old in good health and CMV-seronegative. The DNA for the CDR3 is TGCGCCAGCAGCTATGATGTTTTACCCAGGGACACCCACTATGGCTACACCTTC. Protein product: CASSYDVLPRDTHYGYTF.